This paragraph covers one T cell receptor beta chain sequence. Its matching antigen is unknown. This sample's treatment: roughly nine-day PBMC culture with coronavirus spike peptide pools or control peptides (ViraFEST assay). Positive PCR tests dated from March to December 2020, predating US Alpha, Beta and Delta variants. V was pared by 5 bases and J by 9 bases, with 17 bases between. The CDR3 sequence is 14 residues long. Germline V gene data show CDR1 as SGHAT and CDR2 as FQNNGV. At the Johns Hopkins FTIC core, DNA taken from cultured CD4+ T cells was sequenced by way of the Oncomine TCR Beta short-read assay. TCRdb re-analysed the PCR reads in MiXCR, keeping a single row per CDR3 protein. The sample has 9,500 to 12,000 distinct CDR3 sequences; approximately 64% are singletons. The data stem from a study of vaccination and CD4 T cells after COVID-19.

V is TRBV11-2 and J is TRBJ1-5; no reliable D call. Specimen: CD4+ T cells from blood, cultured in vitro, collected before SARS-CoV-2 vaccination. The sequence was collected from a human donor who had recovered from COVID-19. The CDR3 is CASSGSRSGWPQHF. The CDR3, as DNA: TGTGCCAGCAGCGGATCCAGGAGCGGTTGGCCCCAGCATTTT.